A single sample gave rise to the 26 T cell receptor beta chains below, sequenced in a study of blood T cell repertoires in COVID-19. Sequencing used immunoSEQ multiplex PCR; TCRdb keeps in-frame clones, though not all of them. Of 90,000 to 120,000 clones detected, roughly 88% appear once; the ten largest clones hold approximately 6.8%. The sample was peripheral blood. These receptors were obtained from a man between 45 and 60 years old with active or convalescent COVID-19.

The V gene is TRBV7-8, the J gene TRBJ2-3; D is unresolved. The CDR3 extends over 15 amino acids. Looked up from germline, CDR1 is SGHVS and CDR2 is FQNEAQ. Trimming took off 5 bases at V and 0 bases at J, with 12 bases between the two ends. CDR3 amino acids: CASSTTRLSTDTQYF. Here the CDR3 DNA reads TGTGCCAGCAGCACAACCAGACTGAGCACAGATACGCAGTATTTT.

The V and J genes are TRBV28 and TRBJ2-7, with 12 bases that match TRBD1. The CDR3 runs 15 residues. Trimming took 2 bases from V and 7 from J; bases not matched to a gene: 6. Germline V gives CDR1 MDHEN, CDR2 SYDVKM. CDR3 residues: CASSLPGQGAREQYF. In DNA form, the CDR3 reads TGTGCCAGCAGTTTACCGGGACAGGGGGCGCGGGAGCAGTACTTC.

CDR3: CASSQGLSGGNEQFF. The CDR3 coding sequence is TGCGCCAGCAGCCAAGGGTTGTCGGGAGGGAATGAGCAGTTCTTC. The chain combines TRBV4-1 with TRBJ2-1; 8 nucleotides match TRBD2. The CDR3 length is 15 residues. Germline V gene lookup returns CDR1 MGHRA and CDR2 YSYEKL. After removal of 1 base from V and 7 bases from J, the junction contained 6 bases not matched to a gene.

The chain recombines TRBV6-6 with TRBJ2-1; 11 positions match TRBD2. This CDR3 comprises 17 residues. Trimming took 5 bases from V and 0 from J; bases not matched to a gene: 6. In germline, CDR1 is MNHNY, CDR2 SVGAGI (reference sequence). The DNA of the CDR3 is TGTGCCAGCAGTCTGACTAGCGGGGCAAGCTCCTACAATGAGCAGTTCTTC. Amino acids: CASSLTSGASSYNEQFF.

This chain joins TRBV19 and TRBJ1-6; 11 nucleotides line up with TRBD1. The V gene's germline CDR1 is LNHDA and CDR2 SQIVND (reference sequence). V dropped 3 bases and J dropped 6; count of bases not matched to a gene: 1. This CDR3 spans 15 amino acids. CDR3 nucleotide sequence: TGTGCCAGTAGTATGGGACAGGGGGGTAATTCACCCCTCCACTTT. Its protein is CASSMGQGGNSPLHF.

The rearrangement uses TRBV28 and TRBJ2-2; possibly TRBD2 for D (6 bases). V was shortened by 8 bases and J by 4 bases, with 11 bases between the two germline ends. The CDR3 runs to 13 residues. From germline, CDR1 is MDHEN and CDR2 SYDVKM. The CDR3, as DNA: TGTGCCAGCTCGCAGGGAGGCACCGGGGAGCTGTTTTTT. Its translation: CASSQGGTGELFF.

This sequence joins TRBV11-2 and TRBJ2-1, with 12 positions matching TRBD2. The CDR3 consists of 17 residues. Losses at the gene ends were 5 bases for V and 7 bases for J; bases not matched to a gene: 12. The germline gives CDR1 SGHAT, CDR2 FQNNGV. The CDR3 loop reads CASSPKGLAGGYNEQFF. In DNA, the CDR3 is TGTGCCAGCAGCCCGAAGGGCCTAGCGGGGGGGTATAATGAGCAGTTCTTC.

The J gene is TRBJ1-1, the V gene TRBV13, with 12 bases aligning to TRBD1. This CDR3 has 15 amino acids. V dropped 4 bases and J dropped 4; count of bases not matched to a gene: 4. Germline values: CDR1 PRHDT, CDR2 FYEKMQ (reference sequence). The CDR3 here is CASSSGTGGITEAFF. CDR3 coding DNA: TGTGCCAGCAGCTCCGGGACAGGGGGCATCACTGAAGCTTTCTTT.

This rearrangement joins TRBV7-8 to TRBJ2-3; D is possibly TRBD1 (6 bases). V was shortened by 5 bases and J by 1 base, with 22 bases between the two germline ends. Germline assignment: CDR1 SGHVS and CDR2 FQNEAQ. The CDR3 sequence is 18 residues long. The CDR3 bases are TGTGCCAGCAGCATAAGAAATTCCCGACAGGATCGCACAGATACGCAGTATTTT. Its translation is CASSIRNSRQDRTDTQYF. Variable domain in full (rest from reference TRBV7-8 and TRBJ2-3): GAGVSQSPRYKVAKRGQDVALRCDPISGHVSLFWYQQALGQGPEFLTYFQNEAQLDKSGLPSDRFFAERPEGSVSTLKIQRTQQEDSAVYLCASSIRNSRQDRTDTQYFGPGTRLTVL.

This chain links TRBV4-3 with TRBJ2-7; 13 bases agree with TRBD2. There are 16 residues in the CDR3. Looked up from germline, CDR1 is LGHNA and CDR2 is YSLEER. V gave up 4 bases and J gave up 7 bases; unmatched junction bases: 10. Here the CDR3 DNA reads TGCGCCAGCAGCCCGCCGGAACTAGCGGGAGGGCAAGAGCAGTACTTC. It is translated as CASSPPELAGGQEQYF.

The J gene is TRBJ2-1, the V gene TRBV15; weak D call: TRBD2 (5 bases). V was clipped by 0 bases and J by 6 bases, with 15 bases between them. CDR1 and CDR2 (germline): LNHNV, YYDKDF (reference sequence). This CDR3 contains 16 residues. The CDR3 DNA sequence: TGTGCCACCAGCAGAGAGGACTCCCCGGTCGGCAATGAGCAGTTCTTC. As protein: CATSREDSPVGNEQFF. The complete variable domain, with remaining parts taken from reference TRBV15 and TRBJ2-1, reads DAMVIQNPRYQVTQFGKPVTLSCSQTLNHNVMYWYQQKSSQAPKLLFHYYDKDFNNEADTPDNFQSRRPNTSFCFLDIRSPGLGDTAMYLCATSREDSPVGNEQFFGPGTRLTVL.

The rearrangement joins TRBV5-1 to TRBJ2-7, with a tentative D call TRBD2 (6 bases). The V gene lost 5 bases and the J gene lost 2 bases, with 23 bases spanning the gap. Germline V gives CDR1 SGHRS, CDR2 YFSETQ. The CDR3 runs to 17 residues. This chain's CDR3 is CASRSSPSGTQTYEQYF. For the CDR3, the DNA is TGCGCCAGCAGATCCAGTCCGTCCGGGACTCAAACCTACGAGCAGTACTTC.

This rearrangement joins TRBV4-1 to TRBJ2-2; tentatively, D is TRBD1 (6 bases). CDR3 length equals 15 residues. Trimming removed 0 bases at V and 2 bases at J, with 7 bases between. Per the germline V gene, CDR1 is MGHRA and CDR2 is YSYEKL. The DNA of the CDR3 is TGCGCCAGCAGCCAAGAGGACAGAAACACCGGGGAGCTGTTTTTT. Amino acids: CASSQEDRNTGELFF.

V and J are TRBV28 and TRBJ2-7; 10 bases fit TRBD1. Germline CDR1 is MDHEN and CDR2 is SYDVKM. The CDR3 spans 12 residues. After removal of 0 bases from V and 11 bases from J, the junction contained 1 base not matched to a gene. The CDR3 is CASSLWGQGKYF. The CDR3 DNA sequence: TGTGCCAGCAGTTTATGGGGACAGGGGAAGTACTTC.

This clone was observed a handful of times. The rearrangement links TRBV7-2 to TRBJ1-1; D is uncertain. The germline CDR1 and CDR2 sequences are SGHTA and FQGNSA. Trimming stripped 5 bases from V and 8 bases from J, with 21 bases between. CDR3 length: 15 residues. This CDR3 is CASSPTGARRVEAFF. The CDR3 DNA is TGTGCCAGCAGCCCCACGGGAGCTCGGAGGGTCGAAGCTTTCTTT. Supplemented by reference TRBV7-2 and TRBJ1-1, the full variable domain reads GAGVSQSPSNKVTEKGKDVELRCDPISGHTALYWYRQSLGQGLEFLIYFQGNSAPDKSGLPSDRFSAERTGGSVSTLTIQRTQQEDSAVYLCASSPTGARRVEAFFGQGTRLTVV.

V gene TRBV5-4 combines with J gene TRBJ2-5; D is possibly TRBD1 (5 bases). CDR1 and CDR2 from the germline V gene are SGHNT and YYREEE (reference sequence). Trimming left V 0 bases short and J 5 bases short, with 11 bases between. The CDR3 is 14 amino acids. The chain's CDR3 is CASSLARQGETQYF. Here the CDR3 DNA reads TGTGCCAGCAGCTTGGCTCGGCAGGGTGAGACCCAGTACTTC.

The rearrangement links TRBV5-1 to TRBJ2-3; no clear D gene. The CDR3 spans 14 residues. V dropped 2 bases and J dropped 0 bases, with 7 bases sitting between them. Germline CDR1 is SGHRS and CDR2 is YFSETQ. The CDR3 DNA follows: TGCGCCAGCAGCTTAAGCGCCAGCACAGATACGCAGTATTTT. Translation: CASSLSASTDTQYF.

Notes on this clone: The sample carries other DNA sequences with the same CDR3. The gene calls are TRBV6-5 and TRBJ2-4; the match to TRBD2 covers 9 bases. Trimming cost V 0 bases and J 0 bases; bases outside gene matches: 0. The CDR3 contains 16 residues. Germline V CDR1 and CDR2: MNHEY, SVGAGI. CDR3 in amino acids: CASSYSGLAAKNIQYF. The DNA for the CDR3 is TGTGCCAGCAGTTACTCGGGACTAGCAGCCAAAAACATTCAGTACTTC.

J is TRBJ2-1 and V is TRBV30; 9 positions agree with TRBD2. Germline loops: CDR1 GTSNPN, CDR2 SVGIG (reference sequence). CDR3 length: 15 residues. V dropped 2 bases and J dropped 0; count of bases not matched to a gene: 2. CDR3: CAWSRLAVSYNEQFF. The CDR3 bases are TGTGCCTGGAGTAGACTAGCGGTCTCCTACAATGAGCAGTTCTTC.

This sequence joins TRBV3-1 (or the pseudogene TRBV3-2) and TRBJ2-7; no reliable D call. The ends were cut back, 2 bases at V and 0 bases at J, with 11 bases in the middle. The CDR3 spans 15 residues. Germline lookup yields CDR1 LGHDT and CDR2 YNNKEL (reference sequence). In DNA, the CDR3 is TGTGCCAGCAGCCAAAACCGACTTCCCTCCTACGAGCAGTACTTC. Its translation: CASSQNRLPSYEQYF.

The chain couples TRBV15 to TRBJ2-6, with TRBD2 matching over 14 bases. Germline V CDR1 and CDR2: LNHNV, YYDKDF (reference sequence). V trimming: 3 bases; J trimming: 4 bases; junction bases outside the gene matches: 11. The length of the CDR3 is 20 residues. The CDR3 protein is CATSSPGLAGAPVGANVLTF. The DNA for the CDR3 is TGTGCCACCAGCAGTCCGGGACTAGCGGGAGCTCCGGTGGGGGCCAACGTCCTGACTTTC.

The chain carries TRBV28 and TRBJ2-7; D possibly corresponds to TRBD2 (6 bases). Germline values: CDR1 MDHEN, CDR2 SYDVKM. The ends were cut back, 3 bases at V and 6 bases at J, with 15 bases in the middle. This CDR3 region has 14 residues. The CDR3 sequence is CASSFQRGTGEQYF. The CDR3 DNA is TGTGCCAGCAGTTTCCAGCGCGGGACCGGCGAGCAGTACTTC.

The J gene is TRBJ2-7, the V gene TRBV6-5, with TRBD1 matching 7 bases. With 0 bases clipped from V and 1 base from J, the junction kept 3 bases outside the gene matches. The germline V gene has CDR1 MNHEY and CDR2 SVGAGI. The CDR3 sequence is 15 residues long. The CDR3 DNA follows: TGTGCCAGCAGTTACTCGGGGGACAGTTCCTACGAGCAGTACTTC. Amino acids: CASSYSGDSSYEQYF.

CDR3: CASSLDPGGRGNTIYF. The CDR3, as DNA: TGTGCCAGCAGCTTAGATCCGGGGGGCAGAGGAAACACCATATATTTT. V usage is TRBV11-2 and J usage is TRBJ1-3; D is possibly TRBD1 (6 bases). Between the trimmed V and J ends, which lost 0 bases and 4 bases, there was a span of 13 bases. This CDR3 has 16 residues. CDR1 is SGHAT, CDR2 FQNNGV, per germline.

V and J are TRBV3-1 (or the pseudogene TRBV3-2) and TRBJ1-2, with TRBD1 as a possible D gene (6 bases). Deletions cut 0 bases from V and 4 bases from J, with 12 bases between. Per germline, CDR1 LGHDT and CDR2 YNNKEL (reference sequence). The CDR3 has 15 residues. The CDR3, as DNA: TGTGCCAGCAGCCAAGATGTAACAGGGAGCTATGGCTACACCTTC. Its protein is CASSQDVTGSYGYTF.

This clone was counted a few times. The gene calls are TRBV28 and TRBJ2-7; D is ambiguous. Germline V gives CDR1 MDHEN, CDR2 SYDVKM. V lost 5 bases to trimming and J lost 0 bases, with 11 bases between them. This CDR3 has 14 residues. This chain's CDR3 is CASSPFTSSYEQYF. CDR3 nucleotide sequence: TGTGCCAGCAGTCCGTTCACGAGCTCCTACGAGCAGTACTTC.